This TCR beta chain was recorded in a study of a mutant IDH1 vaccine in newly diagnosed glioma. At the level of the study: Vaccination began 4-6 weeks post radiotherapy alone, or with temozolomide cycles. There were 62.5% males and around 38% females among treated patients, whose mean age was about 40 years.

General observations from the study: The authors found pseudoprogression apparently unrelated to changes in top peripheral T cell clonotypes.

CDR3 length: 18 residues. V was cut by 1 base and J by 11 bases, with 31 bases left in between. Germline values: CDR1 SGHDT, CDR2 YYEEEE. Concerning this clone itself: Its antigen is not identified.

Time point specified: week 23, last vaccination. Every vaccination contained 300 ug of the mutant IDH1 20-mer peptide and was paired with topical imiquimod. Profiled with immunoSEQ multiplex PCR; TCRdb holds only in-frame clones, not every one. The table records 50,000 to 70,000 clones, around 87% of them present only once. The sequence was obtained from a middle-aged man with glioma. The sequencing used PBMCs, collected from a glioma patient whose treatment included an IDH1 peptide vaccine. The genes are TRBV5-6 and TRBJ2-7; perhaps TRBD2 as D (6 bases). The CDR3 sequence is CASSLWGHLTGLSTREYF. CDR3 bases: TGTGCCAGCAGCTTGTGGGGCCACCTGACGGGACTGAGTACGAGGGAGTACTTC.